A single sample gave rise to the 11 T cell receptor beta chains below, sequenced in a study of cytomegalovirus exposure and HLA in healthy donors. Use of 60 Vbeta and 13 Jbeta primers characterized the PCR. Profiled with immunoSEQ multiplex PCR; TCRdb holds only in-frame clones, not every one. Counted here are about 35,000 clones, 80% occurring once; the ten biggest clones make up under 6.5%. The sample was PBMCs. All receptors come from a male donor in good health and CMV-seronegative.

This chain connects TRBV6-1 to TRBJ1-6; perhaps TRBD1 as D (5 bases). This CDR3 comprises 17 residues. The V gene's germline CDR1 is MNHNS and CDR2 SASEGT. The V end lost 0 bases, the J end lost 1 base, and 10 bases lay between the germline ends. CDR3 protein: CASSEARRQSYNSPLHF. In nucleotides, the CDR3 is TGTGCCAGCAGTGAAGCGAGGAGACAGTCCTATAATTCACCCCTCCACTTT.

The DNA of the CDR3 is TGTGCCAGCAGCTCCCGAGGCTCCTATAATTCACCCCTCCACTTT. This gives the protein CASSSRGSYNSPLHF. This rearrangement joins TRBV11-2 to TRBJ1-6; D unresolved. The germline V and J ends were trimmed by 4 bases and 0 bases, with 7 bases remaining between them. CDR1 is SGHAT and CDR2 is FQNNGV in the germline V gene. The CDR3 sequence is 15 residues long.

V and J are TRBV18 and TRBJ1-1, with TRBD1 matching 10 bases. The CDR3 has 17 residues. With 2 bases clipped from V and 6 bases from J, the junction kept 12 bases outside the gene matches. The germline CDR1 and CDR2 sequences are KGHSH and LQKENI. The CDR3 nucleotides are TGTGCCAGCTCACCAGTGTGGGACAGGGGCGTTGGCCCTGAAGCTTTCTTT. This encodes CASSPVWDRGVGPEAFF. Full variable domain (missing parts from reference TRBV18 and TRBJ1-1): NAGVMQNPRHLVRRRGQEARLRCSPMKGHSHVYWYRQLPEEGLKFMVYLQKENIIDESGMPKERFSAEFPKEGPSILRIQQVVRGDSAAYFCASSPVWDRGVGPEAFFGQGTRLTVV.

The gene calls are TRBV7-9 and TRBJ2-2; TRBD1 is a possible D gene (5 bases). V gave up 3 bases and J gave up 16 bases, with 15 bases separating them. The length of the CDR3 is 12 residues. Germline loops: CDR1 SEHNR, CDR2 FQNEAQ (reference sequence). The CDR3 DNA reads TGTGCCAGCAGCTTCGGGCAGAATCAGGGGTTTTTT. It is translated as CASSFGQNQGFF.

This clone has only a few counts. The CDR3 DNA reads TGTGCCAGCAGCTTATTGGGTGACTACGCCACCGGGGAGCTGTTTTTT. It translates to CASSLLGDYATGELFF. The rearrangement uses TRBV7-3 and TRBJ2-2, with D possibly being TRBD2 (5 bases). The germline CDR1 and CDR2 sequences are SGHTA and FQGTGA. CDR3 length equals 16 residues. V lost 2 bases, J lost 4 bases, and 14 bases lay in between. Full variable domain (outside the CDR3, taken from reference TRBV7-3 and TRBJ2-2): GAGVSQTPSNKVTEKGKYVELRCDPISGHTALYWYRQSLGQGPEFLIYFQGTGAADDSGLPNDRFFAVRPEGSVSTLKIQRTERGDSAVYLCASSLLGDYATGELFFGEGSRLTVL.

In its sample, this clone was seen a few times. This chain connects TRBV28 to TRBJ1-1, with TRBD1 matching over 7 bases. V gave up 5 bases and J gave up 1 base; unmatched junction bases: 4. This CDR3 contains 14 residues. Germline CDR1 MDHEN, CDR2 SYDVKM. CDR3 in DNA: TGTGCCAGCAGTCCTTGGACAGGGAACACTGAAGCTTTCTTT. This translates into CASSPWTGNTEAFF.

The rearrangement uses TRBV29-1 and TRBJ1-2, with D possibly being TRBD1 (5 bases). This CDR3 region has 14 residues. Trimming pared 6 bases from V and 2 bases from J, leaving 16 bases between. CDR1 is SQVTM and CDR2 is ANQGSEA in the germline V gene. The CDR3 DNA reads as TGCAGCGTGCCGAGGGGACTCCGGAACTATGGCTACACCTTC. This sequence encodes CSVPRGLRNYGYTF.

The V gene is TRBV5-6, the J gene TRBJ1-6, with 7 bases lining up with TRBD1. In germline, CDR1 is SGHDT, CDR2 YYEEEE. V shed 4 bases, J shed 4 bases, and the junction held 11 bases outside the gene matches. The CDR3 extends over 17 amino acids. The CDR3 loop reads CASSQVRGGAYNSPLHF. The CDR3, as DNA: TGTGCCAGCAGCCAAGTTCGAGGGGGCGCGTATAATTCACCCCTCCACTTT.

The chain recombines TRBV28 with TRBJ2-7, with a possible D match to TRBD2 (5 bases). The CDR3 has 14 residues. The ends were cut back, 7 bases at V and 0 bases at J, with 13 bases in the middle. Germline-derived CDR1 and CDR2 are MDHEN and SYDVKM. This CDR3 is CASTFPGDSYEQYF. The CDR3 DNA sequence: TGTGCCAGCACCTTCCCCGGGGACTCCTACGAGCAGTACTTC. The complete variable domain, with remaining parts taken from reference TRBV28 and TRBJ2-7, reads DVKVTQSSRYLVKRTGEKVFLECVQDMDHENMFWYRQDPGLGLRLIYFSYDVKMKEKGDIPEGYSVSREKKERFSLILESASTNQTSMYLCASTFPGDSYEQYFGPGTRLTVT.

A few counts support this clone. The rearrangement joins TRBV5-4 to TRBJ2-3, with TRBD2 as a possible D gene (5 bases). V dropped 3 bases and J dropped 0 bases, with 20 bases sitting between them. Germline V gene lookup returns CDR1 SGHNT and CDR2 YYREEE (reference sequence). The CDR3 consists of 18 residues. In DNA, the CDR3 is TGTGCCAGCAGCTGGCCTAGTGGGCGAGGGCTAAGCACAGATACGCAGTATTTT. It specifies CASSWPSGRGLSTDTQYF.

The rearrangement joins TRBV11-2 to TRBJ1-1; D gene ambiguous. Germline CDR1 is SGHAT and CDR2 is FQNNGV. The CDR3 is made up of 13 amino acids. V gave up 2 bases and J gave up 6 bases, with 10 bases separating them. CDR3 protein: CASSLLSSPEAFF. CDR3 DNA: TGTGCCAGCAGCTTATTATCAAGCCCTGAAGCTTTCTTT.